The entry below describes one T cell receptor beta chain. Its antigen is still unknown. Repertoires were generated with immunoSEQ multiplex PCR, while TCRdb's copy carries only in-frame clones and drops some. The sample records about 180,000 clones, around 88% being singletons. These data come from a study of T cell responses to AZD1222 COVID-19 vaccine. Study results and limitations: Recipients of two AZD1222 doses showed rising Spike-specific TCR breadth and depth. Donor demographics were predominantly white British with a female majority; clonal diversity may be underestimated. Of the AZD1222 recipients, only five to seven were seropositive at baseline.

The sequencing used peripheral blood, collected on day 0 of AZD1222 vaccination. The TCR comes from an adult in good health.

CDR3 protein: CASSPIYRQGPYEQYF. Written as DNA, the CDR3 is TGTGCCAGCAGTCCAATTTACCGGCAGGGGCCCTACGAGCAGTACTTC. The rearrangement links TRBV5-6 to TRBJ2-7; tentatively, D is TRBD1 (6 bases). From germline, CDR1 is SGHDT and CDR2 YYEEEE. This CDR3 comprises 16 residues. V was cut by 5 bases and J by 2 bases, with 20 bases left in between.